These 26 T cell receptor beta chains were all obtained from the same sample, sequenced in a study of Graves' ophthalmopathy and Graves' hyperthyroidism. The study amplified TCR beta CDR3 regions using RNA transcripts. Investigators did first-round RT-PCR with HTBI primers, then second-round multiplex PCR. TCRdb itself ran the multiplex PCR reads through MiXCR, one entry per CDR3 protein. Of 350,000 to 450,000 distinct CDR3 sequences listed, more than 20% are singletons. What was sequenced was peripheral blood. The receptors stem from a young woman with stable Graves' hyperthyroidism.

This rearrangement joins TRBV6-1 to TRBJ2-7, with D perhaps given as TRBD1 or TRBD2 (5 bases each). Germline values: CDR1 MNHNS, CDR2 SASEGT. This CDR3 contains 14 residues. With 10 bases removed from V and 1 base from J, the gap between germline ends came to 17 bases. CDR3 in amino acids: CATSGTETSYEQYF. For the CDR3, the DNA is TGTGCCACCTCCGGGACCGAAACGTCCTACGAGCAGTACTTC.

The J gene is TRBJ1-5, the V gene TRBV25-1; possibly TRBD1 for D (5 bases). The CDR3 is made up of 13 amino acids. Trimming took off 6 bases at V and 5 bases at J, with 11 bases between the two ends. Germline V gene data show CDR1 as MGHDK and CDR2 as SYGVNS. Written as DNA, the CDR3 is TGTGCCAGCAGGGGGGGTCGACATCAGCCCCAGCATTTT. Translated: CASRGGRHQPQHF.

The table lists this clonotype with many counts. The gene calls are TRBV12-3 or TRBV12-4 and TRBJ1-1, with unresolved D. The V and J ends lost 3 bases and 2 bases respectively, with 10 bases between them. CDR3 size: 14 residues. The CDR3 reads CASSFGQANTEAFF. In DNA form, the CDR3 reads TGTGCCAGCAGTTTCGGGCAGGCCAACACTGAAGCTTTCTTT.

This clonotype was seen only a few times. The chain joins TRBV12-3 or TRBV12-4 to TRBJ1-5, with a tentative D call TRBD1 (6 bases). The CDR3 extends over 15 amino acids. V was cut by 3 bases and J by 2 bases, with 11 bases left in between. In DNA, the CDR3 is TGTGCCAGCAGTTTGGGGGGCTGGGGCAATCAGCCCCAGCATTTT. This sequence encodes CASSLGGWGNQPQHF.

This clonotype was detected only a few times. A clone one base away is much larger, so this may be a read error. CDR3 loop: CVSRRDGNQPQHF. The CDR3, as DNA: TGTGTCAGCCGAAGGGACGGGAATCAGCCCCAGCATTTT. The J gene is TRBJ1-5, the V gene TRBV2, with D tentatively TRBD1 (5 bases). The CDR3 loop spans 13 amino acids. CDR1 is SNHLY and CDR2 is FYNNEI in the germline V gene.

A word on this clonotype: This sequence may be a read error, since a much larger clone differs from it by one base. The rearrangement uses TRBV7-2 and TRBJ1-3, with D possibly matching TRBD1 (5 bases). Germline CDR1 is SGHTA and CDR2 is FQGNSA. CDR3 size: 15 residues. The DNA of the CDR3 is TGTGCCAGCAGCTTAGGGGGGACTTCTGGATACACCATATATTTT. Protein: CASSLGGTSGYTIYF.

Many counts were recorded for this clonotype. The genes are TRBV12-3 or TRBV12-4 and TRBJ1-2; possibly TRBD1 for D (6 bases). The ends were cut back, 3 bases at V and 2 bases at J, with 10 bases in the middle. The CDR3 is 14 amino acids. CDR3 residues: CASSLTGRNYGYTF. The CDR3 DNA reads as TGTGCCAGCAGTTTGACAGGCCGGAACTATGGCTACACCTTC.

This clonotype has at least ten counts. J is TRBJ1-5 and V is TRBV28, with D perhaps TRBD1 (5 bases). The CDR3 consists of 14 residues. The germline CDR1 and CDR2 sequences are MDHEN and SYDVKM. Trimming removed 6 bases at V and 5 bases at J, with 14 bases between. The CDR3, as DNA: TGTGCCAGCAGACGAGGGACGGCGGATCAGCCCCAGCATTTT. Translating gives CASRRGTADQPQHF. Together with reference TRBV28 and TRBJ1-5, the CDR3 gives the full variable domain: DVKVTQSSRYLVKRTGEKVFLECVQDMDHENMFWYRQDPGLGLRLIYFSYDVKMKEKGDIPEGYSVSREKKERFSLILESASTNQTSMYLCASRRGTADQPQHFGDGTRLSIL.

This clonotype was found many times. V is TRBV7-9 and J is TRBJ1-1; D is undetermined. The V end was cut by 5 bases, the J end by 3 bases, with 10 bases between. Germline lookup yields CDR1 SEHNR and CDR2 FQNEAQ (reference sequence). The CDR3 is 13 residues long. This CDR3 reads CASSRSSHTEAFF. CDR3 in DNA: TGTGCCAGCAGCCGGTCTTCGCACACTGAAGCTTTCTTT.

A word on this clonotype: At one end the junction does not follow the germline gene, possibly because of a read error. The CDR3 loop reads CASSLEQETNYGYAF. Written as DNA, the CDR3 is TGCGCCAGCAGCTTGGAACAGGAGACTAACTATGGCTACGCCTTC. The genes are TRBV5-1 and TRBJ1-2; the D gene is possibly TRBD1 (5 bases). Germline lookup yields CDR1 SGHRS and CDR2 YFSETQ. CDR3 length: 15 residues.

This clonotype has a count of ten or more. V and J are TRBV30 and TRBJ1-2, with 7 bases that match TRBD1. V gave up 2 bases and J gave up 4 bases; unmatched junction bases: 7. CDR1 and CDR2 from the germline V gene are GTSNPN and SVGIG (reference sequence). This CDR3 region has 14 residues. The CDR3 is CAWSPNRGPYGYTF. CDR3 DNA sequence: TGTGCCTGGAGTCCCAACAGGGGTCCCTATGGCTACACCTTC.

This chain connects TRBV12-3 or TRBV12-4 to TRBJ2-2, with 7 bases lining up with TRBD1. The CDR3 covers 13 residues. V lost 10 bases and J lost 4; bases outside the gene matches: 6. The CDR3 sequence: CAKRTGSTGELFF. Written as DNA, the CDR3 is TGTGCCAAAAGGACAGGAAGCACCGGGGAGCTGTTTTTT.

This clonotype was observed many times. The rearrangement links TRBV20-1 to TRBJ1-2, with no clear D. Germline assignment: CDR1 DFQATT and CDR2 SNEGSKA (reference sequence). V lost 1 base and J 6 bases, leaving 21 bases between the germline ends. The CDR3 is 16 amino acids. This chain's CDR3 is CSARVHSYRERNGYTF. The CDR3 bases are TGCAGTGCTAGAGTCCATTCCTACAGAGAGAGGAATGGCTACACCTTC.

V is TRBV28 and J is TRBJ2-3; 14 bases match TRBD2. V lost 6 bases and J lost 10; bases outside the gene matches: 12. Germline CDR1 is MDHEN and CDR2 is SYDVKM. The length of the CDR3 is 16 residues. In DNA form, the CDR3 reads TGTGCCAGCAGCACGCCCGGGACTAGCGGGAGAAGAGCGCAGTATTTT. This codes for CASSTPGTSGRRAQYF. Full variable domain (rest looked up from reference TRBV28 and TRBJ2-3): DVKVTQSSRYLVKRTGEKVFLECVQDMDHENMFWYRQDPGLGLRLIYFSYDVKMKEKGDIPEGYSVSREKKERFSLILESASTNQTSMYLCASSTPGTSGRRAQYFGPGTRLTVL.

Regarding this clonotype: The junction and the germline gene differ at one end; a read error may be behind it. The gene calls are TRBV7-2 and TRBJ2-4; 9 bases fit TRBD2. The CDR3 sequence is 17 residues long. Germline-derived CDR1 and CDR2 are SGHTA and FQGNSA. CDR3 DNA: TGTGCCAGCAGCTTATCCGTCGGCGGGAGGGCCAAAAACATTAAGTACTTC. Its translation: CASSLSVGGRAKNIKYF.

This clonotype was seen repeatedly, ten times or more. V and J are TRBV20-1 and TRBJ2-5, with 9 bases fitting TRBD2. From germline, CDR1 is DFQATT and CDR2 SNEGSKA (reference sequence). The V segment lost 3 bases and the J segment 6 bases; nucleotides outside the gene matches: 11. The CDR3 covers 15 residues. CDR3 in DNA: TGCAGTGCTAGGTTAGCGGGGGAGGGAGCGCAGACCCAGTACTTC. Protein product: CSARLAGEGAQTQYF.

In this sample, this clonotype turned up many times. As DNA, the CDR3 is TGCGCCAGCAGCCGATCACTAGCGGGAGGCCTCACCGGGGAGCTGTTTTTT. It codes for CASSRSLAGGLTGELFF. The gene calls are TRBV4-1 and TRBJ2-2; 12 bases map to TRBD2. The CDR3 loop spans 17 amino acids. Germline CDR1 reads MGHRA; CDR2 reads YSYEKL. Trimming took 4 bases from V and 4 from J; bases not matched to a gene: 7.

The V gene is TRBV14, the J gene TRBJ2-5, with TRBD2 matching over 7 bases. In germline, CDR1 is SGHDN, CDR2 FVKESK. V lost 9 bases, J lost 9 bases, and 13 bases stayed unmatched. This CDR3 comprises 13 residues. The CDR3 sequence is CASRGGGRGAQYF. The CDR3 DNA sequence: TGTGCCAGTAGAGGAGGCGGACGGGGGGCCCAGTACTTC.

This chain's CDR3 is CASSQLTGGKWFGNQPQHF. CDR3 DNA sequence: TGCGCCAGCAGCCAACTGACAGGGGGCAAATGGTTTGGCAATCAGCCCCAGCATTTT. The chain links TRBV4-1 to TRBJ1-5; TRBD1 aligns across 10 bases. The CDR3 contains 19 residues. The V and J ends lost 2 bases and 2 bases, in that order; junction bases with no gene match: 12. Looked up from germline, CDR1 is MGHRA and CDR2 is YSYEKL.

This clonotype showed up many times. The chain joins TRBV29-1 to TRBJ2-7; no firm D call. This CDR3 contains 13 residues. The germline V and J ends were trimmed by 1 base and 3 bases, with 10 bases remaining between them. CDR1 is SQVTM, CDR2 ANQGSEA, per germline. The CDR3 DNA reads TGCAGCGTTGAAGTACGGAACCGCTACGAGCAGTACTTC. Translation: CSVEVRNRYEQYF.

This clonotype occurred many times. CDR3 in amino acids: CASRLDRDDTEAFF. For the CDR3, the DNA is TGTGCCAGCAGGCTGGACAGGGACGACACTGAAGCTTTCTTT. V and J are TRBV6-1 and TRBJ1-1; 8 bases are a match to TRBD1. The germline gives CDR1 MNHNS, CDR2 SASEGT. The V gene end was trimmed by 6 bases and the J gene end by 3 bases; junction bases not matched to a gene: 6. The CDR3 has 14 residues.

The rearrangement joins TRBV6-5 to TRBJ1-1, with no clear D. V was clipped by 7 bases and J by 4 bases, with 10 bases between them. The germline gives CDR1 MNHEY, CDR2 SVGAGI. The CDR3 sequence is 12 residues long. CDR3 nucleotide sequence: TGTGCCAGCACCCAAGGGAGCACTGAAGCTTTCTTT. It translates to CASTQGSTEAFF.

Ten or more counts support this clonotype. CDR3 sequence reads: CASGSAGTTETQYF. The CDR3 DNA reads as TGTGCTAGTGGTTCCGCAGGTACGACGGAGACCCAGTACTTC. The chain couples TRBV12-5 to TRBJ2-5; D gene uncertain. Trimming stripped 4 bases from V and 5 bases from J, with 14 bases between. Germline CDR1 reads LGHNT; CDR2 reads FRNRAP. The CDR3 length is 14 residues.

About this clonotype itself: This may be a read error: a much more frequent sequence differs by one nucleotide. The chain joins TRBV7-2 to TRBJ2-7, with a tentative D call TRBD1 (5 bases). This CDR3 region has 15 residues. Germline CDR1 reads SGHTA; CDR2 reads FQGNSA. Trimming left V 5 bases short and J 2 bases short, with 16 bases between. For the CDR3, the DNA is TGTGCCAGCAGCGGCTCGGAGCAGGGCCCCTACGAGCAGTACTTC. As protein: CASSGSEQGPYEQYF. The variable domain in full, with the rest retrieved from reference TRBV7-2 and TRBJ2-7, is GAGVSQSPSNKVTEKGKDVELRCDPISGHTALYWYRQSLGQGLEFLIYFQGNSAPDKSGLPSDRFSAERTGGSVSTLTIQRTQQEDSAVYLCASSGSEQGPYEQYFGPGTRLTVT.

This clonotype has ten or more counts. This chain links TRBV12-3 or TRBV12-4 with TRBJ1-5, with 9 bases matching TRBD1. Trimming at V came to 4 bases and at J to 8 bases, leaving 9 bases not matched to a gene. This CDR3 contains 15 residues. The CDR3 DNA follows: TGTGCCAGCAGTTCCGACGACAGGGGGTTTAAGCCCCAGCATTTT. Residues: CASSSDDRGFKPQHF.

This clonotype has only one observation. V is TRBV7-9 and J is TRBJ2-2; 8 bases are a match to TRBD1. The length of the CDR3 is 15 residues. Trimming took 9 bases from V and 6 from J; bases not matched to a gene: 12. Germline loops: CDR1 SEHNR, CDR2 FQNEAQ (reference sequence). DNA for the CDR3: TGTGCCAGTCCAACCGGGACAGGCGTTTCCGGGGAGCTGTTTTTT. It codes for CASPTGTGVSGELFF.